The 5 T cell receptor beta chains below come from one sample, sequenced in a study of identifying expanded T cells in peripheral blood. Using immunoSEQ multiplex PCR, the repertoire was profiled, and TCRdb retains in-frame clones only, with some absent. The sample has roughly 63,000 clones; around 81% are singletons. The source material was blood. The receptor source for this set is a person aged 18 to 69 in good health.

The chain is built from TRBV5-1 and TRBJ1-2; D remains unclear. CDR3 length equals 14 residues. The germline gives CDR1 SGHRS, CDR2 YFSETQ. V was trimmed by 0 bases and J by 4 bases, leaving 10 bases between them. CDR3 sequence reads: CASSLESSAYGYTF. CDR3 nucleotide sequence: TGCGCCAGCAGCTTGGAATCGAGTGCCTATGGCTACACCTTC.

This sequence joins TRBV21-1 and TRBJ1-2. TRBV21-1 is noted as a pseudogene. The CDR3 length is 14 residues. The CDR3 spells CASSKRVKTYGYTF. In DNA form, the CDR3 reads TGTGCCAGCAGCAAGAGAGTGAAGACCTATGGCTACACCTTC.

Only a few counts were recorded for this clone. The rearrangement joins TRBV7-9 to TRBJ2-3; TRBD2 matches at 7 bases. Looked up from germline, CDR1 is SEHNR and CDR2 is FQNEAQ (reference sequence). The V segment lost 5 bases and the J segment 0 bases; nucleotides outside the gene matches: 8. This CDR3 contains 16 residues. The CDR3 DNA sequence: TGTGCCAGCAGCCCAAGGACTAGTCTTAGCACAGATACGCAGTATTTT. Translating it yields CASSPRTSLSTDTQYF.

Only a few counts were recorded for this clone. The chain recombines TRBV18 with TRBJ2-5; 7 bases agree with TRBD2. The CDR3 runs 14 residues. V was pared by 3 bases and J by 0 bases, with 1 base of the junction left unmatched. Germline lookup yields CDR1 KGHSH and CDR2 LQKENI. CDR3 sequence reads: CASSPGTNQETQYF. The CDR3 DNA sequence: TGTGCCAGCTCACCCGGGACTAACCAAGAGACCCAGTACTTC.

This clone came up a few times. The V and J genes are TRBV7-9 and TRBJ1-2; the match to TRBD1 covers 9 bases. The germline gives CDR1 SEHNR, CDR2 FQNEAQ (reference sequence). The CDR3 totals 13 residues. Unmatched junction bases numbered 4, after V lost 5 bases and J lost 6 bases. CDR3 bases: TGTGCCAGCAGCCTTGGACAGGGGCATGGCTACACCTTC. Amino acid sequence: CASSLGQGHGYTF.